The 20 T cell receptor beta chains below come from one sample, sequenced in a study of T cell responses to AZD1222 COVID-19 vaccine. Sequenced by immunoSEQ multiplex PCR; TCRdb stores in-frame clones only, minus some. The sample has about 39,000 clones, about 91% seen once; the top ten hold approximately 25%. The sequencing used peripheral blood, collected 28 days after the second AZD1222 dose. All receptors derive from an adult who received the AZD1222 COVID-19 vaccine.

V and J are TRBV11-1 and TRBJ1-1, with D unclear. Trimming took off 6 bases at V and 4 bases at J, with 12 bases between the two ends. The CDR3 is 13 residues long. CDR1 is SGHAT and CDR2 is FQDESV in the germline V gene (reference sequence). For the CDR3, the DNA is TGTGCCAGCAGGGATGGAGGCCGCACTGAAGCTTTCTTT. Protein: CASRDGGRTEAFF.

The chain joins TRBV6-2 or TRBV6-3 to TRBJ1-4; no definite D call. Germline CDR1 reads MNHEY; CDR2 reads SVGEGT. The CDR3 has 12 residues. The V and J ends lost 6 bases and 8 bases respectively, with 10 bases between them. CDR3 bases: TGTGCCAGCAGCTCCGTTCGGGAAAAACTGTTTTTT. As protein: CASSSVREKLFF.

The chain is built from TRBV3-1 (or the pseudogene TRBV3-2) and TRBJ2-5; no reliable D call. Germline lookup yields CDR1 LGHDT and CDR2 YNNKEL (reference sequence). The CDR3 is made up of 16 amino acids. V lost 0 bases and J lost 9, with 20 bases in between. The CDR3 protein is CASSQDRRPPIPSQYF. CDR3 bases: TGTGCCAGCAGCCAAGATAGAAGACCCCCGATACCTTCCCAGTACTTC.

This clone was seen just once. The CDR3 spells CTSSPGCCETQYF. CDR3 DNA: TGCACCAGCAGCCCGGGTTGTTGTGAGACCCAGTACTTC. The chain combines TRBV1 with TRBJ2-5; TRBD2, the D gene given by the table, was not confirmed from the DNA. TRBV1 constitutes a pseudogene. There are 13 residues in the CDR3.

The V and J genes are TRBV7-9 and TRBJ2-1, with 12 bases matching TRBD2. This CDR3 is 15 amino acids long. Per the germline V gene, CDR1 is SEHNR and CDR2 is FQNEAQ (reference sequence). V dropped 5 bases and J dropped 4; count of bases not matched to a gene: 3. The CDR3 loop is CASSNTSGRYNEQFF. In nucleotides, the CDR3 is TGTGCCAGCAGCAACACTAGCGGGAGGTACAATGAGCAGTTCTTC.

This clone was found once. This chain uses TRBV30 with TRBJ1-4; 8 nucleotides line up with TRBD1. V shed 2 bases, J shed 5 bases, and the junction held 13 bases outside the gene matches. The CDR3 runs to 17 residues. The germline V gene encodes CDR1 GTSNPN and CDR2 SVGIG (reference sequence). CDR3 DNA: TGTGCCTGGAGTAAACCGTTCGGGACAGGTGGAAATGAAAAACTGTTTTTT. The encoded protein is CAWSKPFGTGGNEKLFF. The full variable domain, completed using reference TRBV30 and TRBJ1-4, is SQTIHQWPATLVQPVGSPLSLECTVEGTSNPNLYWYRQAAGRGLQLLFYSVGIGQISSEVPQNLSASRPQDRQFILSSKKLLLSDSGFYLCAWSKPFGTGGNEKLFFGSGTQLSVL.

The chain joins TRBV6-2 or TRBV6-3 to TRBJ1-5, with TRBD1 matching 7 bases. Germline CDR1 and CDR2: MNHEY and SVGEGT. After removal of 5 bases from V and 3 bases from J, the junction contained 7 bases not matched to a gene. There are 15 residues in the CDR3. CDR3 nucleotide sequence: TGTGCCAGCAGTAGGACAGGAGGCTTCAATCAGCCCCAGCATTTT. This sequence encodes CASSRTGGFNQPQHF.

Only one count was recorded for this clone. V is TRBV25-1 and J is TRBJ1-6; 7 bases line up with TRBD1. V dropped 2 bases and J dropped 9; count of bases not matched to a gene: 13. The germline V gene encodes CDR1 MGHDK and CDR2 SYGVNS. The CDR3 is 17 residues long. For the CDR3, the DNA is TGTGCCAGCAGTGAACTTACTTGGGGGACAGCCACTTCACCCCTCCACTTT. Its translation: CASSELTWGTATSPLHF. Full variable domain (outside the CDR3, taken from reference TRBV25-1 and TRBJ1-6): EADIYQTPRYLVIGTGKKITLECSQTMGHDKMYWYQQDPGMELHLIHYSYGVNSTEKGDLSSESTVSRIRTEHFPLTLESARPSHTSQYLCASSELTWGTATSPLHFGNGTRLTVT.

V is TRBV3-1 (or the pseudogene TRBV3-2) and J is TRBJ1-2; D gene ambiguous. Trimming shortened V by 4 bases and J by 9 bases, and 18 bases separated the two germline ends. Germline V lookup: CDR1 LGHDT, CDR2 YNNKEL (reference sequence). The CDR3 contains 14 residues. CDR3 residues: CASSLLGGGASYTF. CDR3 in DNA: TGTGCCAGCAGCCTCCTGGGCGGCGGCGCTAGCTACACCTTC.

About this clone itself: The same CDR3 also results from other DNA sequences found in this sample. The chain recombines TRBV12-5 with TRBJ2-6; a possible D gene is TRBD2 (7 bases). This CDR3 is 15 amino acids long. V lost 11 bases to trimming and J lost 4 bases, with 18 bases between them. Germline CDR1 and CDR2: LGHNT and FRNRAP. The CDR3 is CARGAGGTGANVLTF. The DNA of the CDR3 is TGTGCTCGGGGGGCCGGGGGGACGGGGGCCAACGTCCTGACTTTC.

This clone showed up just once. The rearrangement joins TRBV10-3 to TRBJ1-4; D ambiguous. Germline loops: CDR1 ENHRY, CDR2 SYGVKD. This CDR3 comprises 12 residues. V was cut by 8 bases and J by 6 bases, with 10 bases left in between. CDR3 sequence (DNA): TGTGCCATCGCCCAGACCGATGAAAAACTGTTTTTT. It specifies CAIAQTDEKLFF.

The chain combines TRBV7-9 with TRBJ2-3; the match to TRBD1 covers 11 bases. The CDR3 is made up of 16 amino acids. CDR1 SEHNR and CDR2 FQNEAQ come from the germline V gene (reference sequence). V was pared by 5 bases and J by 1 base, with 5 bases of the junction left unmatched. Written as DNA, the CDR3 is TGTGCCAGCAGCCGGGGACAGGGGGATGGCACAGATACGCAGTATTTT. Amino acid sequence: CASSRGQGDGTDTQYF.

V is TRBV10-3 and J is TRBJ2-7, with 7 nucleotides matching TRBD2. CDR1 ENHRY and CDR2 SYGVKD come from the germline V gene. This CDR3 spans 14 amino acids. V gave up 6 bases and J gave up 0 bases; unmatched junction bases: 5. The DNA for the CDR3 is TGTGCCATCAGATCTAGCGGAAGCTCCTACGAGCAGTACTTC. Translated: CAIRSSGSSYEQYF.

The chain combines TRBV7-9 with TRBJ1-4, with unresolved D. The germline gives CDR1 SEHNR, CDR2 FQNEAQ (reference sequence). The V and J ends lost 5 bases and 0 bases respectively, with 10 bases between them. The CDR3 runs 15 residues. CDR3 sequence (DNA): TGTGCCAGCAGCCGAATGGAGGCAACTAATGAAAAACTGTTTTTT. Protein: CASSRMEATNEKLFF.

The chain links TRBV6-5 to TRBJ2-3, with 12 bases fitting TRBD2. The CDR3 is made up of 15 amino acids. Germline V gene lookup returns CDR1 MNHEY and CDR2 SVGAGI. The V gene end was trimmed by 8 bases and the J gene end by 2 bases; junction bases not matched to a gene: 5. In DNA, the CDR3 is TGTGCCAGCGACGGACTAGCGGGGAACACAGATACGCAGTATTTT. Amino acids: CASDGLAGNTDTQYF.

J is TRBJ2-3 and V is TRBV2; 10 bases are a match to TRBD1. Germline CDR1 is SNHLY and CDR2 is FYNNEI. The V gene end was trimmed by 2 bases and the J gene end by 2 bases; junction bases not matched to a gene: 10. The CDR3 loop spans 18 amino acids. As DNA, the CDR3 is TGTGCCAGCAGTGAATGGACCGGGACAGGGGTTGCCACAGATACGCAGTATTTT. Protein product: CASSEWTGTGVATDTQYF.

This clone has only a few counts. The chain uses TRBV18 and TRBJ2-7; D is undetermined. Trimming shortened V by 4 bases and J by 1 base, and 11 bases separated the two germline ends. This CDR3 has 14 residues. Per germline, CDR1 KGHSH and CDR2 LQKENI. As DNA, the CDR3 is TGTGCCAGCTCACGAGGTCAACAGTCCTACGAGCAGTACTTC. Its translation: CASSRGQQSYEQYF.

The CDR3 DNA is TGTGCCAGCAGCGCCGGGACACTTTACGAGCAGTACTTC. Its protein is CASSAGTLYEQYF. The chain has TRBV3-1 (or the pseudogene TRBV3-2) and TRBJ2-7; D is possibly TRBD1 (6 bases). V gave up 5 bases and J gave up 4 bases, with 12 bases separating them. CDR1 is LGHDT and CDR2 is YNNKEL in the germline V gene (reference sequence). The CDR3 loop spans 13 amino acids.

The rearrangement links TRBV15 to TRBJ2-1; possibly TRBD1 or TRBD2 for D (5 bases each). CDR3 length: 15 amino acids. Trimming stripped 0 bases from V and 7 bases from J, with 13 bases between. From germline, CDR1 is LNHNV and CDR2 YYDKDF (reference sequence). CDR3 DNA: TGTGCCACCAGCAGAGATCTGGGGCGCGGGAATGAGCAGTTCTTC. Translation: CATSRDLGRGNEQFF. Supplemented by reference TRBV15 and TRBJ2-1, the full variable domain reads DAMVIQNPRYQVTQFGKPVTLSCSQTLNHNVMYWYQQKSSQAPKLLFHYYDKDFNNEADTPDNFQSRRPNTSFCFLDIRSPGLGDTAMYLCATSRDLGRGNEQFFGPGTRLTVL.

The V call is TRBV5-6, the J call TRBJ1-5; D is perhaps TRBD1 (5 bases). Germline assignment: CDR1 SGHDT and CDR2 YYEEEE. V was clipped by 1 base and J by 7 bases, with 18 bases between them. CDR3 length: 16 residues. This chain's CDR3 is CASSLYLSGGDQPQHF. CDR3 coding DNA: TGTGCCAGCAGCTTGTATTTGTCGGGGGGAGACCAGCCCCAGCATTTT.